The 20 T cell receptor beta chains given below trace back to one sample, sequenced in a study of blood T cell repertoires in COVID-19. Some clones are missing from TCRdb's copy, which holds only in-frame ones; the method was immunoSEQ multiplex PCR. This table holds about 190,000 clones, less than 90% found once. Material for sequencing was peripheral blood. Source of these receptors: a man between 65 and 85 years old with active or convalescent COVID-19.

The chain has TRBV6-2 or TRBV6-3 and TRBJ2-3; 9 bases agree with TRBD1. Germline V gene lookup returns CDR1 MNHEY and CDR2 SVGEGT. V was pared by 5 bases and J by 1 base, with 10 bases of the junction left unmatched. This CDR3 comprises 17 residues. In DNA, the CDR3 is TGTGCCAGCAGTCCCGGGACAGGGAGAGGCGGCACAGATACGCAGTATTTT. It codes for CASSPGTGRGGTDTQYF.

DNA for the CDR3: TGCGCCAGCAGCAAGGACATATCTGGAAACACCATATATTTT. The encoded protein is CASSKDISGNTIYF. The chain joins TRBV5-1 to TRBJ1-3, with D perhaps matching TRBD1 (5 bases). Germline CDR1 is SGHRS and CDR2 is YFSETQ. The V gene lost 4 bases and the J gene lost 1 base, with 9 bases spanning the gap. The CDR3 runs to 14 residues.

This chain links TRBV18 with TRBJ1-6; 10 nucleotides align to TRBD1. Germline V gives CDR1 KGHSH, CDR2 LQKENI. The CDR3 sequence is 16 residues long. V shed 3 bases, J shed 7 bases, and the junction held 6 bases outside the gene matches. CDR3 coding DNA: TGTGCCAGCTCACCCCAAACGGGACAGGGGAATTCACCCCTCCACTTT. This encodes CASSPQTGQGNSPLHF.

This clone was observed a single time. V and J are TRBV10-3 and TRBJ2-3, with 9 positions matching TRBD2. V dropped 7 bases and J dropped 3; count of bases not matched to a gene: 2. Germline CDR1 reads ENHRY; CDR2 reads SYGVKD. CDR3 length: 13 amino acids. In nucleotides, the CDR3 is TGTGCCATCATGGCGGGAGGGACAGATACGCAGTATTTT. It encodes CAIMAGGTDTQYF.

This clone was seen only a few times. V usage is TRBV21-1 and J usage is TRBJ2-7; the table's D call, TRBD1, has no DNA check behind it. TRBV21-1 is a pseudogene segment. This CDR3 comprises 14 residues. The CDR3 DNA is TGTGCCAGCAGCCCACGGGACAGGGTCGACGAGCAGTACTTC. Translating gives CASSPRDRVDEQYF.

Here the CDR3 DNA reads TGCGCCAGCAGCTTGGGAGGGGGTCAGCCCCAGCATTTT. Its translation is CASSLGGGQPQHF. J is TRBJ1-5 and V is TRBV5-1; TRBD1 is a possible D gene (6 bases). Trimming shortened V by 0 bases and J by 6 bases, and 7 bases separated the two germline ends. The CDR3 length is 13 residues. Germline V gene lookup returns CDR1 SGHRS and CDR2 YFSETQ.

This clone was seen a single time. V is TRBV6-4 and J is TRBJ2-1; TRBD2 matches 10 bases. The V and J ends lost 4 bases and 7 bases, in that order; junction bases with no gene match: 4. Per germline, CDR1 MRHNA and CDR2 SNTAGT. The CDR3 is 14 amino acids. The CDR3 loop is CASSVAGGRNEQFF. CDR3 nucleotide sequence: TGTGCCAGCAGTGTAGCGGGAGGAAGAAATGAGCAGTTCTTC.

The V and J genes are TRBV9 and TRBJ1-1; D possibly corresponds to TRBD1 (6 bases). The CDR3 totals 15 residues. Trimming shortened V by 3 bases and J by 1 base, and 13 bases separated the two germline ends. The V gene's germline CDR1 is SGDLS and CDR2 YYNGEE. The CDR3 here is CASSATGPPNTEAFF. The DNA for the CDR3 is TGTGCCAGCAGCGCAACAGGGCCCCCGAACACTGAAGCTTTCTTT.

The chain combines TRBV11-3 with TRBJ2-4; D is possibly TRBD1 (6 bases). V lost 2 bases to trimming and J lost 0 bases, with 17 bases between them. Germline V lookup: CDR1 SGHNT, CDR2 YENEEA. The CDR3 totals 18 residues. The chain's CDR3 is CASSLPDGTSIAKNIQYF. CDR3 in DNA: TGTGCCAGCAGCTTACCTGACGGGACATCAATAGCCAAAAACATTCAGTACTTC.

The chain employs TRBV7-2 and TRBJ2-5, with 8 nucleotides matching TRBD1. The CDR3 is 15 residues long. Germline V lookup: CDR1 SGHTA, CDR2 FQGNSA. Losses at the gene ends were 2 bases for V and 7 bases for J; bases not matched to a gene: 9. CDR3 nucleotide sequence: TGTGCCAGCAGCTTACAGGGGACAGGCCTCTTGACCCAGTACTTC. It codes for CASSLQGTGLLTQYF.

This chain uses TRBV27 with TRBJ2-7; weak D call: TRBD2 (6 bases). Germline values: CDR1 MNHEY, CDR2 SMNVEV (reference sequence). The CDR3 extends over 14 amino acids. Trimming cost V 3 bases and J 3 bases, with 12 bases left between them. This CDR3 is CASSFGGNLYEQYF. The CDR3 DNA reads TGTGCCAGCAGTTTCGGAGGGAACCTCTACGAGCAGTACTTC.

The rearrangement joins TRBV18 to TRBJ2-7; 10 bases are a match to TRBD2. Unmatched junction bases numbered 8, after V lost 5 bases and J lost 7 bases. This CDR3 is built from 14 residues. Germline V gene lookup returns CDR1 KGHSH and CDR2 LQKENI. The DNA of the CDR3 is TGTGCCAGCTCATCTGGGACTAGCGTGGGGGAGCAGTACTTC. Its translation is CASSSGTSVGEQYF.

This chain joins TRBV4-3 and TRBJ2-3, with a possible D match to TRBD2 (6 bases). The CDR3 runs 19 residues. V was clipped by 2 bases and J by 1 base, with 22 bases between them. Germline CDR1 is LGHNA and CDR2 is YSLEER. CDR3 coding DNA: TGCGCCAGCAGCCAATCACCGTTCGGGGTGAAGCGGGGCACAGATACGCAGTATTTT. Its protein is CASSQSPFGVKRGTDTQYF.

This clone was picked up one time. The CDR3 region has the DNA TGTGCCAGCAGCTTAGTTAGTGGGGGCGCCTACAATGAGCAGTTCTTC. Protein sequence: CASSLVSGGAYNEQFF. This rearrangement joins TRBV7-2 to TRBJ2-1, with D possibly being TRBD1 (6 bases). From germline, CDR1 is SGHTA and CDR2 FQGNSA. Deletions cut 1 base from V and 2 bases from J, with 12 bases between. The CDR3 length is 16 residues.

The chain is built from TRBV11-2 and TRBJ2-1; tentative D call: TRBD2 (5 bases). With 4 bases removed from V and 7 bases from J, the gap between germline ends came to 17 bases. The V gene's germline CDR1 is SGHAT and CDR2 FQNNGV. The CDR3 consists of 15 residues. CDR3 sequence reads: CASSSDGWPGNEQFF. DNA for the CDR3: TGTGCCAGCAGCTCTGACGGGTGGCCGGGGAATGAGCAGTTCTTC. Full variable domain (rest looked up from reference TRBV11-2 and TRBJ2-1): EAGVAQSPRYKIIEKRQSVAFWCNPISGHATLYWYQQILGQGPKLLIQFQNNGVVDDSQLPKDRFSAERLKGVDSTLKIQPAKLEDSAVYLCASSSDGWPGNEQFFGPGTRLTVL.

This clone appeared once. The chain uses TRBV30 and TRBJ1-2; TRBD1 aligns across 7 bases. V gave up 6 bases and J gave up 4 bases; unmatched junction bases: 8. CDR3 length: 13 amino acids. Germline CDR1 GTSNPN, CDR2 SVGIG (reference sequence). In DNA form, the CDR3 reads TGTGCCTGCCAGACAGGGCCGGGCTATGGCTACACCTTC. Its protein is CACQTGPGYGYTF.

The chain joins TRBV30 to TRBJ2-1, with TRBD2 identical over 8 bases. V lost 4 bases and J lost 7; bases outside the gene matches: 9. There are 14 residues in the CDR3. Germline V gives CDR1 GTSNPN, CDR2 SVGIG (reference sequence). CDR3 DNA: TGTGCCTGGACGGCGGGGGGTTGGGGGAATGAGCAGTTCTTC. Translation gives CAWTAGGWGNEQFF. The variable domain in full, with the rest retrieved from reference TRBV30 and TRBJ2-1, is SQTIHQWPATLVQPVGSPLSLECTVEGTSNPNLYWYRQAAGRGLQLLFYSVGIGQISSEVPQNLSASRPQDRQFILSSKKLLLSDSGFYLCAWTAGGWGNEQFFGPGTRLTVL.

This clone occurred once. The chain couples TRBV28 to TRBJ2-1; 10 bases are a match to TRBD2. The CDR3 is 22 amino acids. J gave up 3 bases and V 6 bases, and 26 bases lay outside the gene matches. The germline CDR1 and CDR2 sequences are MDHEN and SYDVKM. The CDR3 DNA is TGTGCCAGCAGCCCGAGGAGGACAGGGACAAGCGGGAGGGCCGGGGACTACAATGAGCAGTTCTTC. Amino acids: CASSPRRTGTSGRAGDYNEQFF.

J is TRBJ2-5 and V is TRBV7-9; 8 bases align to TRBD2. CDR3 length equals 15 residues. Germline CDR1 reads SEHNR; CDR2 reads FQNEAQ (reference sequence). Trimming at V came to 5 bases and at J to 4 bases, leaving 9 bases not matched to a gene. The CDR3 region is CASSDLTGGRETQYF. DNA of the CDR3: TGTGCCAGCAGCGACCTCACGGGGGGGCGAGAGACCCAGTACTTC.

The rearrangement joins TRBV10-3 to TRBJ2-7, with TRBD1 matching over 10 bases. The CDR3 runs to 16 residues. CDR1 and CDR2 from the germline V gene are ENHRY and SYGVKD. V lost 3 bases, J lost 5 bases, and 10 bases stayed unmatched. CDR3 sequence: CAISERRTGGRDEQYF. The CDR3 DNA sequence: TGTGCCATCAGTGAACGACGGACAGGGGGTCGGGACGAGCAGTACTTC.